Included here is one T cell receptor beta chain sequence, with context. Its antigen is still unknown. The sample comes from a study of shared clonotypes between healthy human individuals. A deep-level run was used for the assay. Template for every sorted-subset replicate PCR totaled 200 to 250 ng DNA, around 33,000 T cell genomes. Profiling relied on immunoSEQ multiplex PCR, and the TCRdb table lists in-frame clones only, not all of them. The data hold over 1.5 million clones, with under 99% observed a single time. The CDR3 contains 15 residues. Germline loops: CDR1 SGHTA, CDR2 FQGTGA. V was shortened by 4 bases and J by 0 bases, with 12 bases between the two germline ends. Whole-study findings and limits: Sorted-subset sequencing, rarefaction showed, was incomplete despite large depth. Naive subsets usually exceeded memory subsets in estimated richness.

The source material was naive CD4+ T cells sorted from blood. Subset: CD45RA+ positively selected. This clonotype originated in a man aged 25 to 45 in good health. The rearrangement joins TRBV7-3 to TRBJ2-5; a weak D match, TRBD2 (6 bases). The CDR3 loop reads CASSSSGGYQETQYF. As DNA, the CDR3 is TGTGCCAGCAGCTCAAGCGGAGGGTACCAAGAGACCCAGTACTTC.